This T cell receptor beta chain comes out of a study of blood T cell repertoires in COVID-19. Background on the study: Donors in the United States, Italy and Spain gave samples during acute or convalescent COVID-19.

In the original analysis: Estimation of nucleated cell counts relied on the amplification of reference gene primers. Produced via immunoSEQ multiplex PCR; TCRdb's table is partial and in-frame only. Clone size and the V and J calls come from that table; the DNA yielded D and trimming. The sample comprises 150,000 to 200,000 clones, about 86% of which are singletons, and roughly 18% rests with the top ten. Trimming removed 6 bases from V and 3 bases from J, with 14 bases in between. The V gene's germline CDR1 is GTSNPN and CDR2 SVGIG (reference sequence). CDR3 length equals 13 residues. The source is an elderly woman with acute or convalescent COVID-19. The specimen was peripheral blood. V gene TRBV30 combines with J gene TRBJ1-2; D may be TRBD1 (5 bases). In DNA form, the CDR3 reads TGTGCCTGCCTCGGCCGGGGGGACTATGGCTACACCTTC. Translated, it gives CACLGRGDYGYTF.